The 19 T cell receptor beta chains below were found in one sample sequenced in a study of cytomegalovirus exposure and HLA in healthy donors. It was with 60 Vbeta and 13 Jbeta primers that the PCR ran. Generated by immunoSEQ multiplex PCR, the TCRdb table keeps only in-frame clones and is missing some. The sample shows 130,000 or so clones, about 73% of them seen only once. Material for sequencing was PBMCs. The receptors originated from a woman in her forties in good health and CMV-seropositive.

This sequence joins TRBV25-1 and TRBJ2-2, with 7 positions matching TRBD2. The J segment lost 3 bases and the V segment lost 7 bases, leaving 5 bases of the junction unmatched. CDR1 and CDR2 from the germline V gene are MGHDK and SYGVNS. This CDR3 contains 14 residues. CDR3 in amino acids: CASMRGRDTGELFF. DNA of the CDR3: TGTGCCAGCATGCGGGGGAGAGACACCGGGGAGCTGTTTTTT.

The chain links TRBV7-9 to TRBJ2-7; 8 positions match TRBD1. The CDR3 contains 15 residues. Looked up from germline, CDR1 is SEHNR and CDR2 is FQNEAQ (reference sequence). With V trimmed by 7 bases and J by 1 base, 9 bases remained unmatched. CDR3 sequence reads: CASTSDRASSYEQYF. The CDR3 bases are TGTGCCAGCACCTCGGACAGGGCCTCTTCCTACGAGCAGTACTTC.

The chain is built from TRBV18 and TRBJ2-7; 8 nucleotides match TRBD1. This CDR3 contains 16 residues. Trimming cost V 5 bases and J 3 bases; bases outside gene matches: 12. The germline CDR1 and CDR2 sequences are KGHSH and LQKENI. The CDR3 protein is CASSSWTGPSVYEQYF. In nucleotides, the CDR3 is TGTGCCAGCTCATCATGGACAGGGCCAAGTGTCTACGAGCAGTACTTC.

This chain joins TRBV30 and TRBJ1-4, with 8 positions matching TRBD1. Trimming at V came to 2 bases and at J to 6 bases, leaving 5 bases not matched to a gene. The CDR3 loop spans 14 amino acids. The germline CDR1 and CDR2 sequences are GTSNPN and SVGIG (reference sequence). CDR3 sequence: CAWSWQGAYEKLFF. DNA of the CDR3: TGTGCCTGGAGTTGGCAGGGGGCGTATGAAAAACTGTTTTTT.

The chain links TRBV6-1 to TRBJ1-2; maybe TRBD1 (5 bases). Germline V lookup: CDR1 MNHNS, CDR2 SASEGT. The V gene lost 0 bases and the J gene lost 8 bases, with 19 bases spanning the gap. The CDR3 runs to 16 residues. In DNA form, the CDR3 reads TGTGCCAGCAGTGAAGCGCAGGGTCGGGGGTTCGGGGGCTACACCTTC. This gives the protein CASSEAQGRGFGGYTF.

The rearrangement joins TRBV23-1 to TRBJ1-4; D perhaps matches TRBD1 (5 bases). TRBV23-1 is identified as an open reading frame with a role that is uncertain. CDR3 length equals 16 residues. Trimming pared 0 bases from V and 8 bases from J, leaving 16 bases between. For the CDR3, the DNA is TGCGCCAGCAGTCAATCGACCGGACAAGTTGAGGAAAAACTGTTTTTT. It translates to CASSQSTGQVEEKLFF.

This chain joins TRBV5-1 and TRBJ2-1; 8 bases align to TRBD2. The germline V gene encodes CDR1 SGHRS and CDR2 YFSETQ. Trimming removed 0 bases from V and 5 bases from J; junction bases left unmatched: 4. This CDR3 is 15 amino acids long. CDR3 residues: CASSLGVAGHNEQFF. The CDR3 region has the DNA TGCGCCAGCAGCTTGGGAGTAGCGGGGCACAATGAGCAGTTCTTC.

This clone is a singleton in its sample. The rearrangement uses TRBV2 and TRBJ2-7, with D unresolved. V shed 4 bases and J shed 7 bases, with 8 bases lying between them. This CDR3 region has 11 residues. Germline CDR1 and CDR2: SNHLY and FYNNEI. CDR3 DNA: TGTGCCAGCAGTGCCGAGAGAGAGCAGTACTTC. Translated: CASSAEREQYF.

CDR3 DNA: TGCGCCAGCAGCCTGGGGGAGGGTGTTATAACTAATGAAAAACTGTTTTTT. It is translated as CASSLGEGVITNEKLFF. The rearrangement uses TRBV4-3 and TRBJ1-4; perhaps TRBD1 as D (5 bases). The germline CDR1 and CDR2 sequences are LGHNA and YSLEER. The CDR3 extends over 17 amino acids. With 4 bases removed from V and 1 base from J, the gap between germline ends came to 16 bases.

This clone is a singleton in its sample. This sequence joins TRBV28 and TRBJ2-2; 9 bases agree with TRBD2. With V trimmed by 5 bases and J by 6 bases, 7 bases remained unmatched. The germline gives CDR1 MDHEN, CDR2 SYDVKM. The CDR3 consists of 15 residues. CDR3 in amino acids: CASSDRREGSGELFF. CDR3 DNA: TGTGCCAGCAGTGACAGGCGGGAGGGGTCCGGGGAGCTGTTTTTT.

The CDR3 region is CASSGSTRDRSYNEQFF. In DNA form, the CDR3 reads TGTGCCAGCAGCGGGTCCACGAGGGATCGGTCCTACAATGAGCAGTTCTTC. The chain joins TRBV9 to TRBJ2-1, with D perhaps TRBD2 (5 bases). V was clipped by 3 bases and J by 1 base, with 17 bases between them. In germline, CDR1 is SGDLS, CDR2 YYNGEE. The CDR3 spans 17 residues.

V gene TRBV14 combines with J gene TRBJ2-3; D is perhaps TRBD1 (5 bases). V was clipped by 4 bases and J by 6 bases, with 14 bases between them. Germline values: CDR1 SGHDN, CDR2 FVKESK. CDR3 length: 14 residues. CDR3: CASSRPLGPDTQYF. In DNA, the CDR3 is TGTGCCAGCAGCCGTCCATTGGGGCCGGATACGCAGTATTTT.

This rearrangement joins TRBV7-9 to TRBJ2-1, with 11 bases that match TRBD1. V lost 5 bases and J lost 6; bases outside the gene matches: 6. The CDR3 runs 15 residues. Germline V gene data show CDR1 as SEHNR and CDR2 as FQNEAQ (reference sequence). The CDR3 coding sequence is TGTGCCAGCAGCCTTAGGGGACAGGGGGGCAATGAGCAGTTCTTC. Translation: CASSLRGQGGNEQFF.

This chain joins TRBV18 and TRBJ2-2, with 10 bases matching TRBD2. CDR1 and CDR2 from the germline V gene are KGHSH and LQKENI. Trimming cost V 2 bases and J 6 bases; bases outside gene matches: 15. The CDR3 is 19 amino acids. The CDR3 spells CASSPSRAGGPRIPGELFF. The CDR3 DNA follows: TGTGCCAGCTCACCAAGTAGAGCGGGAGGGCCCAGGATCCCCGGGGAGCTGTTTTTT.

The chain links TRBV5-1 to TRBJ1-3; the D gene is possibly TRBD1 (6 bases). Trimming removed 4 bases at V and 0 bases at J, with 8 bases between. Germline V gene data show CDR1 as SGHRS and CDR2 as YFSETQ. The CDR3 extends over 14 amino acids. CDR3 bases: TGCGCCAGCAGCGCGGGGGCCTCTGGAAACACCATATATTTT. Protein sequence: CASSAGASGNTIYF.

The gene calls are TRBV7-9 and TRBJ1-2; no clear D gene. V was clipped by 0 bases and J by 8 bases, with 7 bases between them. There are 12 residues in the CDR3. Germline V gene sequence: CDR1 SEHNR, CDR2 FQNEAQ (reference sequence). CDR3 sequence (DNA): TGTGCCAGCAGCTTAGCAGGAGGAGGCTACACCTTC. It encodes CASSLAGGGYTF.

The CDR3 protein is CASSRTGEAFF. CDR3 in DNA: TGTGCCAGCAGCCGGACAGGTGAAGCTTTCTTT. The gene calls are TRBV6-5 and TRBJ1-1, with TRBD1 identical over 7 bases. The CDR3 has 11 amino acids. CDR1 and CDR2 (germline): MNHEY, SVGAGI. The trim removed 6 bases at V and 7 bases at J, leaving 2 bases unmatched.

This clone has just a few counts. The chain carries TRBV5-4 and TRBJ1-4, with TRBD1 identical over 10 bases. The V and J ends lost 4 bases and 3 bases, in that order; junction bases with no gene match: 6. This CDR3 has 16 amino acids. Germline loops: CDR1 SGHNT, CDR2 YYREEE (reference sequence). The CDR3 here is CASSTRDRGANEKLFF. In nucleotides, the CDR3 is TGTGCCAGCAGCACCCGGGACAGGGGAGCTAATGAAAAACTGTTTTTT.

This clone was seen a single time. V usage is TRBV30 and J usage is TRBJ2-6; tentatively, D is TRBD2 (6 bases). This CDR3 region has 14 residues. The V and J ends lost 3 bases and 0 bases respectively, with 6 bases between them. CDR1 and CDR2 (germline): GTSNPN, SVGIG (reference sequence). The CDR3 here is CAWRTSSGANVLTF. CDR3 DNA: TGTGCCTGGAGGACTAGCTCTGGGGCCAACGTCCTGACTTTC.